Presented here are 29 T cell receptor beta chains from one specimen sequenced in a study of OX40 agonist ivuxolimab in advanced cancers. Generated by immunoSEQ multiplex PCR, the TCRdb table keeps only in-frame clones and is missing some. The data hold approximately 47,000 clones, with around 90% observed a single time. Material: CD4+ or CD8+ T cells sorted from blood, obtained in a trial of the OX40 agonist ivuxolimab. These receptors all stem from an adult with an advanced solid tumor such as melanoma, head and neck, liver or kidney cancer.

This clone has a single count. The chain joins TRBV5-4 to TRBJ2-1, with 9 bases lining up with TRBD2. The CDR3 is 14 amino acids. Germline V lookup: CDR1 SGHNT, CDR2 YYREEE (reference sequence). The V gene end was trimmed by 3 bases and the J gene end by 4 bases; junction bases not matched to a gene: 2. The CDR3 region is CASSSTSGYNEQFF. CDR3 in DNA: TGTGCCAGCAGCTCGACTAGCGGATACAATGAGCAGTTCTTC.

The V and J genes are TRBV18 and TRBJ1-2; possible D gene TRBD1, 5 bases. The V gene lost 1 base and the J gene lost 2 bases, with 5 bases spanning the gap. From germline, CDR1 is KGHSH and CDR2 LQKENI. The CDR3 has 13 residues. As DNA, the CDR3 is TGTGCCAGCTCACCACAGGGGAACTATGGCTACACCTTC. Translated, it gives CASSPQGNYGYTF. The variable domain in full, with the rest retrieved from reference TRBV18 and TRBJ1-2, is NAGVMQNPRHLVRRRGQEARLRCSPMKGHSHVYWYRQLPEEGLKFMVYLQKENIIDESGMPKERFSAEFPKEGPSILRIQQVVRGDSAAYFCASSPQGNYGYTFGSGTRLTVV.

CDR3 bases: TGTGCCATCTCGCAGGGTACCTCCACAGATACGCAGTATTTT. Protein: CAISQGTSTDTQYF. The chain links TRBV10-3 to TRBJ2-3; D may be TRBD1 (5 bases). This CDR3 is built from 14 residues. Trimming stripped 8 bases from V and 2 bases from J, with 14 bases between. The germline V gene has CDR1 ENHRY and CDR2 SYGVKD.

The CDR3 DNA reads as TGTGCCAGCAGCCCAGGGACGGGGGATCAAGCTTTCTTT. The encoded protein is CASSPGTGDQAFF. This rearrangement joins TRBV7-9 to TRBJ1-1, with TRBD1 as a possible D gene (5 bases). V was clipped by 5 bases and J by 9 bases, with 16 bases between them. The CDR3 extends over 13 amino acids. Germline CDR1 SEHNR, CDR2 FQNEAQ (reference sequence).

This clone was observed a handful of times. DNA of the CDR3: TGTGCCAGCAGCTTAGGATCACAGGGAGGGCAGTTCTTC. Translation gives CASSLGSQGGQFF. The chain combines TRBV5-6 with TRBJ2-1; D might be TRBD1 or TRBD2, each matching 6 bases. Germline V gene sequence: CDR1 SGHDT, CDR2 YYEEEE. The CDR3 loop spans 13 amino acids. With 2 bases removed from V and 12 bases from J, the gap between germline ends came to 15 bases.

In nucleotides, the CDR3 is TGTGCCAGCAGCTTGGGACTGCAAGAGACCCAGTACTTC. It is translated as CASSLGLQETQYF. This chain uses TRBV5-4 with TRBJ2-5; D gene uncertain. V gave up 0 bases and J gave up 2 bases, with 5 bases separating them. Germline CDR1 is SGHNT and CDR2 is YYREEE (reference sequence). CDR3 length: 13 residues.

The chain uses TRBV29-1 and TRBJ2-3, with 12 bases fitting TRBD2. CDR1 and CDR2 from the germline V gene are SQVTM and ANQGSEA. J was trimmed by 10 bases and V by 7 bases; bases with no gene match: 6. The CDR3 runs 12 residues. CDR3 in DNA: TGCAGCGCCATGACTAGCGGGAGCCCGCAGTATTTT. It yields the protein CSAMTSGSPQYF.

The chain carries TRBV5-5 and TRBJ1-5; D might be TRBD1 (5 bases). V was clipped by 7 bases and J by 9 bases, with 17 bases between them. Germline CDR1 reads SGHKS; CDR2 reads YYEKEE (reference sequence). There are 13 residues in the CDR3. The CDR3 sequence: CASGKGSSLPQHF. In DNA, the CDR3 is TGTGCCAGCGGAAAGGGGTCCTCTTTGCCCCAGCATTTT.

The gene calls are TRBV7-9 and TRBJ2-1; 11 bases are a match to TRBD2. The CDR3 is 16 amino acids. Per germline, CDR1 SEHNR and CDR2 FQNEAQ (reference sequence). J lost 4 bases, V lost 1 base, and 3 bases had no gene match. The CDR3 DNA sequence: TGTGCCAGCAGCTTAGGACTAGCGGGGATATACAATGAGCAGTTCTTC. Amino acid sequence: CASSLGLAGIYNEQFF.

This clone occurred once. The chain employs TRBV5-6 and TRBJ1-4, with unresolved D. Germline CDR1 and CDR2: SGHDT and YYEEEE. The CDR3 length is 16 residues. Deletions cut 0 bases from V and 0 bases from J, with 9 bases between. Here the CDR3 reads CASSLETAATNEKLFF. CDR3 DNA sequence: TGTGCCAGCAGCTTGGAAACGGCTGCAACTAATGAAAAACTGTTTTTT.

V and J are TRBV5-1 and TRBJ1-2; TRBD1 matches 7 bases. The V gene end was trimmed by 8 bases and the J gene end by 0 bases; junction bases not matched to a gene: 4. CDR1 is SGHRS, CDR2 YFSETQ, per germline. CDR3 length: 13 residues. The chain's CDR3 is CASTGDPNYGYTF. For the CDR3, the DNA is TGCGCCAGTACAGGGGACCCTAACTATGGCTACACCTTC.

The V gene is TRBV29-1, the J gene TRBJ2-5, with 9 bases lining up with TRBD1. The germline CDR1 and CDR2 sequences are SQVTM and ANQGSEA. The CDR3 length is 15 residues. V was pared by 3 bases and J by 0 bases, with 5 bases of the junction left unmatched. CDR3 DNA sequence: TGCAGCGTTGACGGGGACAGGGTGTACCAAGAGACCCAGTACTTC. This sequence encodes CSVDGDRVYQETQYF. Complete variable domain (other parts from reference TRBV29-1 and TRBJ2-5): SAVISQKPSRDICQRGTSLTIQCQVDSQVTMMFWYRQQPGQSLTLIATANQGSEATYESGFVIDKFPISRPNLTFSTLTVSNMSPEDSSIYLCSVDGDRVYQETQYFGPGTRLLVL.

This clone was counted only a few times. This chain joins TRBV30 and TRBJ1-1, with 8 bases identical to TRBD1. The CDR3 consists of 14 residues. The V segment lost 0 bases and the J segment 2 bases; nucleotides outside the gene matches: 2. Germline V gene data show CDR1 as GTSNPN and CDR2 as SVGIG (reference sequence). CDR3 nucleotide sequence: TGTGCCTGGAGTGTTGGGACAGGAAACACTGAAGCTTTCTTT. This codes for CAWSVGTGNTEAFF. Combining the CDR3 with reference TRBV30 and TRBJ1-1 gives the whole variable domain SQTIHQWPATLVQPVGSPLSLECTVEGTSNPNLYWYRQAAGRGLQLLFYSVGIGQISSEVPQNLSASRPQDRQFILSSKKLLLSDSGFYLCAWSVGTGNTEAFFGQGTRLTVV.

This clone was seen a handful of times. The V gene is TRBV6-6, the J gene TRBJ1-5, with 8 nucleotides matching TRBD1. This CDR3 has 15 amino acids. The V segment lost 7 bases and the J segment 2 bases; nucleotides outside the gene matches: 7. Germline assignment: CDR1 MNHNY and CDR2 SVGAGI (reference sequence). Here the CDR3 DNA reads TGTGCCAGCACTAACCAGGGGGCAGGCAATCAGCCCCAGCATTTT. Translating it yields CASTNQGAGNQPQHF.

The gene calls are TRBV5-5 and TRBJ2-2; 11 positions match TRBD2. V was clipped by 0 bases and J by 4 bases; unmatched bases: 5. CDR3 length: 17 amino acids. The V gene's germline CDR1 is SGHKS and CDR2 YYEKEE (reference sequence). As DNA, the CDR3 is TGTGCCAGCAGCTTGGCCATAGCGGGAGGGCGCACCGGGGAGCTGTTTTTT. Translated, it gives CASSLAIAGGRTGELFF.

The chain couples TRBV25-1 to TRBJ2-5; D not resolved. Germline V gene data show CDR1 as MGHDK and CDR2 as SYGVNS. Trimming took 0 bases from V and 5 from J, leaving 10 bases between them. The CDR3 length is 14 residues. CDR3 sequence (DNA): TGTGCCAGCAGTGAATATCTGGGGTGGGAGACCCAGTACTTC. Its translation is CASSEYLGWETQYF.

The gene calls are TRBV2 and TRBJ1-4; TRBD1 matches at 9 bases. J was trimmed by 5 bases and V by 4 bases; bases with no gene match: 2. The CDR3 totals 14 residues. CDR1 SNHLY and CDR2 FYNNEI come from the germline V gene. As DNA, the CDR3 is TGTGCCAGCAGTGGGGGGACAGGGAATGAAAAACTGTTTTTT. It specifies CASSGGTGNEKLFF.

The chain carries TRBV4-1 and TRBJ2-1; 9 bases are a match to TRBD2. The length of the CDR3 is 19 residues. CDR1 MGHRA and CDR2 YSYEKL come from the germline V gene. V trimming: 1 base; J trimming: 9 bases; junction bases outside the gene matches: 19. The DNA of the CDR3 is TGCGCCAGCAGCCAAGGTTGGGTCCTGCTAGGCGGGGGGGCCCCTGAGCAGTTCTTC. Translated, it gives CASSQGWVLLGGGAPEQFF.

The J gene is TRBJ1-2, the V gene TRBV2; the match to TRBD1 covers 7 bases. The CDR3 extends over 13 amino acids. CDR1 SNHLY and CDR2 FYNNEI come from the germline V gene. V was clipped by 5 bases and J by 2 bases; unmatched bases: 2. CDR3 protein: CASSRDSNYGYTF. The CDR3 DNA follows: TGTGCCAGCAGTCGGGACAGCAACTATGGCTACACCTTC.

This sequence joins TRBV12-1 and TRBJ2-7; the table's D call, TRBD2, was not checked against the DNA. TRBV12-1 is a known pseudogene. The CDR3 runs to 18 residues. CDR3 residues: CASSFRRKLAPDSYEQYF. The CDR3 DNA reads as TGTGCCAGCAGCTTCCGTCGCAAACTAGCTCCGGATTCCTACGAGCAGTACTTC.

The chain recombines TRBV10-3 with TRBJ1-2; 11 bases fit TRBD1. The ends lost 5 bases at V and 3 bases at J; junction bases unmatched: 14. CDR1 and CDR2 (germline): ENHRY, SYGVKD. The CDR3 has 18 residues. The CDR3 loop reads CAISPSPGQGERHYGYTF. The CDR3 DNA reads as TGTGCCATCAGTCCTTCACCGGGACAGGGGGAGAGGCACTATGGCTACACCTTC.

This clone was counted a few times. The chain is built from TRBV2 and TRBJ1-5; 8 bases align to TRBD1. The length of the CDR3 is 14 residues. CDR1 and CDR2 (germline): SNHLY, FYNNEI. J was trimmed by 4 bases and V by 5 bases; bases with no gene match: 4. CDR3 protein: CASSYDRGNQPQHF. The DNA of the CDR3 is TGTGCCAGCAGTTACGACAGGGGAAATCAGCCCCAGCATTTT.

The chain combines TRBV5-1 with TRBJ1-2; the D gene is possibly TRBD1 (5 bases). CDR1 and CDR2 from the germline V gene are SGHRS and YFSETQ. With 5 bases removed from V and 3 bases from J, the gap between germline ends came to 14 bases. The length of the CDR3 is 14 residues. The CDR3 sequence is CASRIGREDYGYTF. CDR3 in DNA: TGCGCCAGCAGAATTGGCAGGGAAGACTATGGCTACACCTTC.

The CDR3 nucleotides are TGTGCCTGGAGTGTAGAGGGACAGGCGAGGACCCAGTACTTC. Translating gives CAWSVEGQARTQYF. V usage is TRBV30 and J usage is TRBJ2-5, with TRBD1 matching 8 bases. From germline, CDR1 is GTSNPN and CDR2 SVGIG (reference sequence). V trimming: 0 bases; J trimming: 7 bases; junction bases outside the gene matches: 7. CDR3 size: 14 residues.

The rearrangement links TRBV7-9 to TRBJ2-7; 9 nucleotides match TRBD1. Germline values: CDR1 SEHNR, CDR2 FQNEAQ (reference sequence). The length of the CDR3 is 15 residues. Trimming removed 1 base from V and 5 bases from J; junction bases left unmatched: 6. Here the CDR3 DNA reads TGTGCCAGCAGCTTAGTGGGACAGGGTTGGAACGAGCAGTACTTC. Translation gives CASSLVGQGWNEQYF. Together with reference TRBV7-9 and TRBJ2-7, the CDR3 gives the full variable domain: DTGVSQNPRHKITKRGQNVTFRCDPISEHNRLYWYRQTLGQGPEFLTYFQNEAQLEKSRLLSDRFSAERPKGSFSTLEIQRTEQGDSAMYLCASSLVGQGWNEQYFGPGTRLTVT.

J is TRBJ1-2 and V is TRBV30, with 7 bases matching TRBD1. J gave up 2 bases and V 4 bases, and 10 bases lay outside the gene matches. The CDR3 length is 15 residues. CDR1 and CDR2 (germline): GTSNPN, SVGIG (reference sequence). CDR3 nucleotide sequence: TGTGCCTGGATCACTAAGGGGGCCGGGAACTATGGCTACACCTTC. It yields the protein CAWITKGAGNYGYTF.

The chain carries TRBV25-1 and TRBJ2-1; 7 bases fit TRBD2. This CDR3 spans 15 amino acids. Trimming took 1 base from V and 4 from J; bases not matched to a gene: 4. The germline V gene has CDR1 MGHDK and CDR2 SYGVNS. Here the CDR3 DNA reads TGTGCCAGCAGTGAATGGGCGGGAGCTTACAATGAGCAGTTCTTC. As protein: CASSEWAGAYNEQFF. Drawing the rest from reference TRBV25-1 and TRBJ2-1, the complete variable domain is EADIYQTPRYLVIGTGKKITLECSQTMGHDKMYWYQQDPGMELHLIHYSYGVNSTEKGDLSSESTVSRIRTEHFPLTLESARPSHTSQYLCASSEWAGAYNEQFFGPGTRLTVL.

The chain joins TRBV4-1 to TRBJ2-3, with a weak D call TRBD2 (6 bases). The CDR3 contains 16 residues. The V end lost 1 base, the J end lost 0 bases, and 11 bases lay between the germline ends. Germline loops: CDR1 MGHRA, CDR2 YSYEKL. The CDR3 here is CASSQGLGTSTDTQYF. The DNA of the CDR3 is TGCGCCAGCAGCCAAGGGCTGGGGACTAGCACAGATACGCAGTATTTT.

The chain links TRBV15 to TRBJ1-4; possibly TRBD1 for D (5 bases). This CDR3 region has 15 residues. With 8 bases removed from V and 0 bases from J, the gap between germline ends came to 13 bases. CDR1 is LNHNV and CDR2 is YYDKDF in the germline V gene (reference sequence). The CDR3 is CATRRTGATNEKLFF. The CDR3 bases are TGTGCCACCCGACGAACAGGTGCAACTAATGAAAAACTGTTTTTT.